Below are 25 T cell receptor beta chains sequenced from a single sample in a study of human T cells and chemical hapten exposure (dated by TCRdb to 2020 to 2022). Interpreted using the paper, the time point label stands for: patch test 2, 6 weeks after DPC sensitization. The sample's treatment or condition label, decoded: therapeutic diphenylcyclopropenone sensitization with weekly scalp DPC. The library relied on RACE. The sample was run on a NextSeq 500. The public sequencing data were trimmed at Q25 with fastp and processed into clonotypes with MiXCR by TCRdb, which kept only in-frame beta chains. Under each unique CDR3 protein, matching rows form one entry showing the most common genes and DNA. This sample is represented by about 380,000 distinct CDR3 sequences; more than 5% of them were singletons. The biggest ten clones account for around 6.1% of the sample. The specimen comprised whole blood, sampled in connection with sensitization to the hapten diphenylcyclopropenone (DPC). These receptors were collected from a woman between 18 and 30 years old with alopecia areata. Some clones in this sample may be carry-over from other donors' samples.

The table lists this clonotype with a few counts. The chain recombines TRBV9 with TRBJ2-7, with D unclear. Trimming pared 4 bases from V and 6 bases from J, leaving 14 bases between. The length of the CDR3 is 13 residues. Germline V CDR1 and CDR2: SGDLS, YYNGEE. CDR3 DNA sequence: TGTGCCAGCAGCCCGACCTCTTCGGGCGAGCAGTACTTC. Protein: CASSPTSSGEQYF.

This rearrangement joins TRBV6-2 or TRBV6-3 to TRBJ2-6, with D perhaps matching TRBD1 (5 bases). The CDR3 is 15 amino acids. CDR1 MNHEY and CDR2 SVGEGT come from the germline V gene. The ends were cut back, 9 bases at V and 0 bases at J, with 12 bases in the middle. The CDR3 DNA sequence: TGTGCCAGTCAAACAACAGGCTCTGGGGCCAACGTCCTGACTTTC. It specifies CASQTTGSGANVLTF.

A remark on this clonotype: Its ends do not fully match the called genes, so a read error is possible. The J gene is TRBJ2-3, the V gene TRBV7-8; 7 bases match TRBD1. This CDR3 comprises 17 residues. CDR1 is SGHVS, CDR2 FQNEAQ, per germline. Here the CDR3 reads CDSSPGTEETSTDTQYF. DNA for the CDR3: TGTGACAGCAGCCCAGGGACAGAAGAAACTAGCACAGATACGCAGTATTTT. Drawing the rest from reference TRBV7-8 and TRBJ2-3, the complete variable domain is GAGVSQSPRYKVAKRGQDVALRCDPISGHVSLFWYQQALGQGPEFLTYFQNEAQLDKSGLPSDRFFAERPEGSVSTLKIQRTQQEDSAVYLCDSSPGTEETSTDTQYFGPGTRLTVL.

This clonotype was picked up many times. In DNA, the CDR3 is TGTGCCAGCAGCCCGGGGACACAAGCTTCGTACCAAGAGACCCAGTACTTC. Residues: CASSPGTQASYQETQYF. V usage is TRBV7-9 and J usage is TRBJ2-5; the D gene is possibly TRBD1 (6 bases). Germline CDR1 SEHNR, CDR2 FQNEAQ (reference sequence). The CDR3 is made up of 17 amino acids. Trimming stripped 5 bases from V and 0 bases from J, with 19 bases between. Supplemented by reference TRBV7-9 and TRBJ2-5, the full variable domain reads DTGVSQNPRHKITKRGQNVTFRCDPISEHNRLYWYRQTLGQGPEFLTYFQNEAQLEKSRLLSDRFSAERPKGSFSTLEIQRTEQGDSAMYLCASSPGTQASYQETQYFGPGTRLLVL.

The chain has TRBV7-9 and TRBJ1-1, with 7 nucleotides matching TRBD1. The J segment lost 5 bases and the V segment lost 5 bases, leaving 14 bases of the junction unmatched. This CDR3 is built from 16 residues. The germline gives CDR1 SEHNR, CDR2 FQNEAQ (reference sequence). CDR3 protein: CASSPRGGLGMTEAFF. The DNA of the CDR3 is TGTGCCAGCAGCCCCAGGGGGGGGTTAGGTATGACTGAAGCTTTCTTT. Together with reference TRBV7-9 and TRBJ1-1, the CDR3 gives the full variable domain: DTGVSQNPRHKITKRGQNVTFRCDPISEHNRLYWYRQTLGQGPEFLTYFQNEAQLEKSRLLSDRFSAERPKGSFSTLEIQRTEQGDSAMYLCASSPRGGLGMTEAFFGQGTRLTVV.

This clonotype appeared many times. The chain has TRBV4-3 and TRBJ1-1, with 10 bases lining up with TRBD1. The CDR3 is made up of 17 amino acids. CDR1 and CDR2 from the germline V gene are LGHNA and YSLEER. Germline trimming cut 3 bases from V and 3 bases from J; bases unmatched to any gene: 10. The DNA of the CDR3 is TGCGCCAGCAGCCACGGGACAGGGGCCCCGGCGGACACTGAAGCTTTCTTT. It codes for CASSHGTGAPADTEAFF.

This clonotype was seen a handful of times. The J gene is TRBJ1-1, the V gene TRBV7-9; D perhaps matches TRBD1 (5 bases). The CDR3 contains 15 residues. The V gene's germline CDR1 is SEHNR and CDR2 FQNEAQ (reference sequence). V shed 1 base and J shed 3 bases, with 12 bases lying between them. CDR3 nucleotide sequence: TGTGCCAGCAGCTTAGAGTCGTCAGGGTACACTGAAGCTTTCTTT. This gives the protein CASSLESSGYTEAFF.

Only a few counts were recorded for this clonotype. In DNA, the CDR3 is TGTGCCAGCAGTTACGGACAGGGTGGAGAAGCTTTCTTT. It encodes CASSYGQGGEAFF. The gene calls are TRBV6-5 and TRBJ1-1, with 8 bases aligning to TRBD1. V was pared by 2 bases and J by 8 bases, with 4 bases of the junction left unmatched. Germline V gives CDR1 MNHEY, CDR2 SVGAGI. CDR3 length: 13 residues.

This clonotype was counted only a few times. The V call is TRBV4-3, the J call TRBJ2-2, with D perhaps matching TRBD1 (6 bases). V was shortened by 2 bases and J by 2 bases, with 9 bases between the two germline ends. The CDR3 extends over 15 amino acids. The V gene's germline CDR1 is LGHNA and CDR2 YSLEER. In DNA, the CDR3 is TGCGCCAGCAGCCAAACAGGGATAAACACCGGGGAGCTGTTTTTT. Translated: CASSQTGINTGELFF.

This clonotype came up a few times. The CDR3 sequence is CASSLPFSETSGGIYEQYF. The CDR3 nucleotides are TGCGCCAGCAGCCTTCCATTTTCAGAGACTAGCGGGGGAATATACGAGCAGTACTTC. The V gene is TRBV5-1, the J gene TRBJ2-7; TRBD2 matches 12 bases. The CDR3 has 19 amino acids. Germline V gene data show CDR1 as SGHRS and CDR2 as YFSETQ. The ends lost 4 bases at V and 4 bases at J; junction bases unmatched: 18.

This clonotype was counted a few times. The chain employs TRBV12-3 or TRBV12-4 and TRBJ2-2; 12 nucleotides align to TRBD1. This CDR3 spans 16 amino acids. V dropped 8 bases and J dropped 5; count of bases not matched to a gene: 9. CDR3: CASGDRGLGRTGELFF. CDR3 DNA sequence: TGTGCCAGCGGGGACAGGGGGCTTGGTAGAACCGGGGAGCTGTTTTTT.

The sample holds many counts of this clonotype. V gene TRBV5-5 combines with J gene TRBJ1-1; D uncertain. CDR1 is SGHKS, CDR2 YYEKEE, per germline (reference sequence). The CDR3 is made up of 15 amino acids. V gave up 4 bases and J gave up 0 bases, with 13 bases separating them. The CDR3 region is CASSPNAAMNTEAFF. The CDR3 bases are TGTGCCAGCAGCCCAAATGCAGCAATGAACACTGAAGCTTTCTTT.

This clonotype appeared a few times. The gene calls are TRBV29-1 and TRBJ2-1; D is uncertain. There are 13 residues in the CDR3. Germline V CDR1 and CDR2: SQVTM, ANQGSEA. The germline V and J ends were trimmed by 7 bases and 7 bases, with 17 bases remaining between them. This chain's CDR3 is CSGEVDIGNEQFF. Written as DNA, the CDR3 is TGCAGCGGGGAAGTGGATATAGGGAATGAGCAGTTCTTC.

The table lists this clonotype with a few counts. V is TRBV4-2 and J is TRBJ1-3; 7 bases match TRBD1. CDR1 LGHNA and CDR2 YNFKEQ come from the germline V gene. The CDR3 runs 18 residues. Unmatched junction bases numbered 9, after V lost 1 base and J lost 0 bases. CDR3 DNA: TGTGCCAGCAGCCAAGCTTCGACAGGGTCAAGCTCTGGAAACACCATATATTTT. Translated, it gives CASSQASTGSSSGNTIYF.

This clonotype was observed many times. The rearrangement links TRBV20-1 to TRBJ2-7; D is undetermined. Trimming cost V 1 base and J 2 bases, with 9 bases left between them. This CDR3 has 13 residues. Germline lookup yields CDR1 DFQATT and CDR2 SNEGSKA (reference sequence). CDR3 in amino acids: CSARVSGAYEQYF. The CDR3 DNA reads TGCAGTGCTAGAGTGTCCGGCGCCTACGAGCAGTACTTC.

This chain joins TRBV9 and TRBJ1-1; 8 nucleotides align to TRBD1. Looked up from germline, CDR1 is SGDLS and CDR2 is YYNGEE. The CDR3 length is 15 residues. After removal of 2 bases from V and 5 bases from J, the junction contained 8 bases not matched to a gene. For the CDR3, the DNA is TGTGCCAGCAGCGTTGGAGGGACAGGTAATACTGAAGCTTTCTTT. It specifies CASSVGGTGNTEAFF.

This clonotype was seen a few times. Here the CDR3 reads CASSFALRNEQFF. DNA of the CDR3: TGTGCCAGCAGTTTTGCTTTGAGGAATGAGCAGTTCTTC. This chain uses TRBV6-2 or TRBV6-3 with TRBJ2-1; D call uncertain. V lost 4 bases, J lost 7 bases, and 11 bases lay in between. The CDR3 contains 13 residues. Germline CDR1 is MNHEY and CDR2 is SVGEGT.

This clonotype was recorded at least ten times. The junction departs from germline at one end; a sequencing error may be responsible. This chain links TRBV7-7 with TRBJ2-3, with D possibly TRBD2 on 5 matching bases. CDR3 length: 15 residues. CDR1 is SSHAT, CDR2 FNYEAQ, per germline (reference sequence). The CDR3 region has the DNA TGTGCTAGCAGCTTAGGACTTGCCCGCCAGGATACGCAGTATTTT. Translated: CASSLGLARQDTQYF.

The table lists this clonotype with a few counts. The rearrangement joins TRBV28 to TRBJ1-1; D is possibly TRBD1 (5 bases). The germline CDR1 and CDR2 sequences are MDHEN and SYDVKM. The CDR3 spans 15 residues. V dropped 5 bases and J dropped 5 bases, with 18 bases sitting between them. DNA for the CDR3: TGTGCCAGCAGTCTCGTTGGAAGCCAGGGTACTGAAGCTTTCTTT. It is translated as CASSLVGSQGTEAFF.

This clonotype appeared a few times. This chain's CDR3 is CASSSPLGAGNEQFF. As DNA, the CDR3 is TGTGCCAGCAGTTCCCCCCTCGGGGCTGGCAATGAGCAGTTCTTC. The genes are TRBV6-6 and TRBJ2-1; D is possibly TRBD1 or TRBD2 (5 bases each). The CDR3 loop spans 15 amino acids. Trimming took 4 bases from V and 6 from J, leaving 16 bases between them. Germline assignment: CDR1 MNHNY and CDR2 SVGAGI (reference sequence).

The chain uses TRBV20-1 and TRBJ2-7; 9 nucleotides agree with TRBD1. The J segment lost 2 bases and the V segment lost 5 bases, leaving 4 bases of the junction unmatched. The V gene's germline CDR1 is DFQATT and CDR2 SNEGSKA (reference sequence). CDR3 length: 13 residues. The CDR3 protein is CSAPWTGAYEQYF. CDR3 nucleotides: TGCAGTGCTCCCTGGACAGGGGCCTACGAGCAGTACTTC.

This clonotype was counted at least ten times. The chain links TRBV3-1 to TRBJ1-6; D is unclear. CDR3 length: 13 amino acids. Trimming stripped 2 bases from V and 7 bases from J, with 6 bases between. Looked up from germline, CDR1 is LGHDT and CDR2 is YNNKEL (reference sequence). This chain's CDR3 is CASSQLGNSPLHF. For the CDR3, the DNA is TGTGCCAGCAGCCAACTGGGAAATTCACCCCTCCACTTT.

This clonotype was counted a few times. V usage is TRBV7-2 and J usage is TRBJ2-2; D might be TRBD2 (5 bases). The germline gives CDR1 SGHTA, CDR2 FQGNSA. V gave up 2 bases and J gave up 2 bases, with 12 bases separating them. The CDR3 covers 16 residues. The chain's CDR3 is CASSLRRVPNTGELFF. CDR3 coding DNA: TGTGCCAGCAGCTTAAGGCGGGTACCTAACACCGGGGAGCTGTTTTTT.

This clonotype was counted only a few times. The rearrangement joins TRBV16 to TRBJ2-1; D possibly corresponds to TRBD1 (6 bases). Deletions cut 4 bases from V and 4 bases from J, with 17 bases between. Germline V gene data show CDR1 as KGHSY and CDR2 as FQNENV. There are 16 residues in the CDR3. CDR3 DNA: TGTGCCAGCAGCCTCGGACAGAATTCGAATTACAATGAGCAGTTCTTC. This sequence encodes CASSLGQNSNYNEQFF.

V and J are TRBV7-2 and TRBJ2-1; maybe TRBD2 (5 bases). The CDR3 spans 16 residues. Germline V gene lookup returns CDR1 SGHTA and CDR2 FQGNSA. V lost 5 bases and J lost 0, with 14 bases in between. CDR3 coding DNA: TGTGCCAGCAGCCAAGGCGCCGGGATCTCCTACAATGAGCAGTTCTTC. It specifies CASSQGAGISYNEQFF.